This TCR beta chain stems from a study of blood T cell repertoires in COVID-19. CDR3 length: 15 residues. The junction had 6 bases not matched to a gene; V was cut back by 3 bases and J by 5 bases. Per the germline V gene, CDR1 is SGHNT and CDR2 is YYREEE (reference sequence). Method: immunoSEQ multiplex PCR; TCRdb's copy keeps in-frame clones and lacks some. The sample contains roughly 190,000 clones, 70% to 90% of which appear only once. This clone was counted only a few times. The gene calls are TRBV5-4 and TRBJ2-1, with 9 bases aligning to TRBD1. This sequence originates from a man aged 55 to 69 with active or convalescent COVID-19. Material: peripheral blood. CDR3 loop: CASSSGQGTNNEQFF. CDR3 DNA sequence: TGTGCCAGCAGCTCCGGACAGGGGACAAACAATGAGCAGTTCTTC. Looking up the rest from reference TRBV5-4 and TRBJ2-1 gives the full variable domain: ETGVTQSPTHLIKTRGQQVTLRCSSQSGHNTVSWYQQALGQGPQFIFQYYREEENGRGNFPPRFSGLQFPNYSSELNVNALELDDSALYLCASSSGQGTNNEQFFGPGTRLTVL.